Listed below are T cell receptor beta chains from one sample, sequenced in a study of cytomegalovirus exposure and HLA in healthy donors. Here immunoSEQ multiplex PCR was the method, and the copy in TCRdb shows in-frame clones only, minus some. The table lists 150,000 to 200,000 clones, 70% to 80% of them singletons. The material sequenced was PBMCs. These TCRs come from a woman in her 50s in good health and CMV-seronegative. The CDR3 runs from the conserved cysteine through the conserved F or W. The D gene is left open where the match is weak.

CASSLAGNSNQPQHF	NA	TRBJ1-5	TRBV7-8
CASSIGTGRNQPQHF	TRBD1	TRBJ1-5	TRBV19
CASSVAAGSNYGYTF	NA	TRBJ1-2	TRBV6-4
CATSRTGDYGYTF	TRBD1	TRBJ1-2	TRBV15
CASSQPTGGGENIQYF	TRBD1	TRBJ2-4	TRBV4-1
CATLTSGGGNEQFF	TRBD2	TRBJ2-1	TRBV19
CASSLAGAGTDTQYF	NA	TRBJ2-3	TRBV7-7
CASSLREGYEQYF	NA	TRBJ2-7	TRBV18
CASATSTKGPYEQYF	NA	TRBJ2-7	TRBV28
CASSRGQGKGDTEAFF	TRBD1	TRBJ1-1	TRBV4-3
CAWSLPSTDTQYF	NA	TRBJ2-3	TRBV30
CASSLGLGNEKLFF	NA	TRBJ1-4	TRBV7-2
CASAWTGDTGELFF	TRBD1	TRBJ2-2	TRBV6-1
CASTPGQGLLEKLFF	TRBD1	TRBJ1-4	TRBV19
CASSEAGINEKLFF	NA	TRBJ1-4	TRBV10-2
CASSGQGARRDTQYF	TRBD1	TRBJ2-3	TRBV9
CASSLERGGGTEAFF	NA	TRBJ1-1	TRBV11-2
CASSQDSRIGRNTIYF	NA	TRBJ1-3	TRBV14
CASSPLGGEQYF	NA	TRBJ2-7	TRBV5-6
CASSLKRSDTEAFF	NA	TRBJ1-1	TRBV7-9
CASRQGVGVTDTQYF	TRBD1	TRBJ2-3	TRBV25-1
CASSLRGSTNEKLFF	NA	TRBJ1-4	TRBV28
CASSGGGAGRQPQHF	NA	TRBJ1-5	TRBV28
CASSPFRTGRDTEAFF	TRBD1	TRBJ1-1	TRBV18
CASSQGGVKGRTEAFF	TRBD1	TRBJ1-1	TRBV9
CATSRDRASYNEQFF	TRBD1	TRBJ2-1	TRBV15
CATSVSGVTDTQYF	TRBD2	TRBJ2-3	TRBV15
CAWSRLGLNTEAFF	NA	TRBJ1-1	TRBV30
CASRTTGVDTEAFF	TRBD1	TRBJ1-1	TRBV27
CASSYSGGANEKLFF	NA	TRBJ1-4	TRBV6-6
CASSQDREYTEAFF	NA	TRBJ1-1	TRBV4-3
CASSQDRARANVLTF	NA	TRBJ2-6	TRBV14
CATSRVRGASTEAFF	NA	TRBJ1-1	TRBV15
CASSIDGRGQEPQHF	NA	TRBJ1-5	TRBV19
CASSLGSSYEQYF	NA	TRBJ2-7	TRBV6-5
CSVAGSGRVNEQFF	TRBD2	TRBJ2-1	TRBV29-1
CASIPPYSLEAQYF	NA	TRBJ2-5	TRBV2
CASSLLALFSGNTIYF	NA	TRBJ1-3	TRBV7-2
CASSQEGGQGNYGYTF	NA	TRBJ1-2	TRBV4-3
CASSLRQIEAFF	NA	TRBJ1-1	TRBV12-1
CASSPQGNNYGYTF	NA	TRBJ1-2	TRBV28
CASSAPQVPPEAFF	NA	TRBJ1-1	TRBV6-5
CASSLRAGAGANVLTF	NA	TRBJ2-6	TRBV7-3
CASSPYRGYEQYF	TRBD1	TRBJ2-7	TRBV14
CASSFHPPGLASYEQYF	TRBD2	TRBJ2-7	TRBV28
CASRGRRRPNTGELFF	NA	TRBJ2-2	TRBV7-8
CASSQAPVLTGSNNEQFF	TRBD1	TRBJ2-1	TRBV4-3
CASSPQTGRTEAFF	TRBD1	TRBJ1-1	TRBV7-2
CASRVAGVDNEQFF	TRBD2	TRBJ2-1	TRBV19
CASSRTGNYTF	TRBD1	TRBJ1-2	TRBV19
CASSLGQRRTTNEKLFF	NA	TRBJ1-4	TRBV5-5
CASSTGQGHWKKVYNEQFF	TRBD1	TRBJ2-1	TRBV19
CAISEREQYNEQFF	NA	TRBJ2-1	TRBV10-3
CASRPGTRGEQYF	NA	TRBJ2-7	TRBV27
CASSFAGPSYNEQFF	NA	TRBJ2-1	TRBV7-2